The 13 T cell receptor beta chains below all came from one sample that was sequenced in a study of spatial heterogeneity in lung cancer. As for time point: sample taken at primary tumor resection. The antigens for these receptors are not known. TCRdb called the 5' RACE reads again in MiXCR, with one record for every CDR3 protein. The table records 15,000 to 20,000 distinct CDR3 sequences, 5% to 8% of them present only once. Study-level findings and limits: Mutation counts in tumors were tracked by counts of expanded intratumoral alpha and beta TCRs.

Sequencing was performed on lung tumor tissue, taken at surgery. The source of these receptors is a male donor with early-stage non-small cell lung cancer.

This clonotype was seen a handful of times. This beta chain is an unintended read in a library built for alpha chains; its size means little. Written as DNA, the CDR3 is TGTGCCAGCGGTAAAGGACAGGGCAACTATGGCTACACCTTC. It is translated as CASGKGQGNYGYTF. The chain has TRBV27 and TRBJ1-2, with 8 nucleotides matching TRBD1. V lost 8 bases and J lost 2; bases outside the gene matches: 7. The CDR3 runs 14 residues. Germline CDR1 MNHEY, CDR2 SMNVEV (reference sequence).

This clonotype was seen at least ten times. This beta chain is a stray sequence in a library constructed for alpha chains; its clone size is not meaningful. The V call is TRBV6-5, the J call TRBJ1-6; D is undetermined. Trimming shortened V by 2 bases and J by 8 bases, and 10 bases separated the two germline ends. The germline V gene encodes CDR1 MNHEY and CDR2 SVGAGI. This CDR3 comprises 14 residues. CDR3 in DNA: TGTGCCAGCAGTTACAAGGGAGTAGATTCACCCCTCCACTTT. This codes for CASSYKGVDSPLHF.

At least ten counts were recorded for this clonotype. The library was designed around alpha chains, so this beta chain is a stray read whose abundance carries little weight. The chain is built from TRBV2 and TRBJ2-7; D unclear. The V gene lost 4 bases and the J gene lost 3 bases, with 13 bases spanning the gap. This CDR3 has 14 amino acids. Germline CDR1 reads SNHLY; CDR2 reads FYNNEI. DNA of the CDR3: TGTGCCAGCAGTGTTGACGGCACTTTCTACGAGCAGTACTTC. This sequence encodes CASSVDGTFYEQYF. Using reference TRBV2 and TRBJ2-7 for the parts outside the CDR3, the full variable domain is EPEVTQTPSHQVTQMGQEVILRCVPISNHLYFYWYRQILGQKVEFLVSFYNNEISEKSEIFDDQFSVERPDGSNFTLKIRSTKLEDSAMYFCASSVDGTFYEQYFGPGTRLTVT.

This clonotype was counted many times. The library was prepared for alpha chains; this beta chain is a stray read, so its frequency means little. As DNA, the CDR3 is TGCAGTGCTGGAGGCTCTTCCCTCCATAATTCACCCCTCCACTTT. Translated, it gives CSAGGSSLHNSPLHF. The chain couples TRBV20-1 to TRBJ1-6; D gene ambiguous. V was clipped by 5 bases and J by 5 bases, with 16 bases between them. Germline V gives CDR1 DFQATT, CDR2 SNEGSKA (reference sequence). The CDR3 has 15 residues.

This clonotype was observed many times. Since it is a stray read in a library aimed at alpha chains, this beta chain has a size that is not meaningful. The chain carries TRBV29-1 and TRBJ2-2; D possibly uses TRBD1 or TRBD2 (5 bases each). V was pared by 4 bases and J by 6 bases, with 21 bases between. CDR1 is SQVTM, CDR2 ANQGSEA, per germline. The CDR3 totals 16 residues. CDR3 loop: CSVAGTGELNAGELFF. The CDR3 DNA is TGCAGCGTTGCCGGGACCGGGGAATTAAACGCCGGGGAGCTGTTTTTT.

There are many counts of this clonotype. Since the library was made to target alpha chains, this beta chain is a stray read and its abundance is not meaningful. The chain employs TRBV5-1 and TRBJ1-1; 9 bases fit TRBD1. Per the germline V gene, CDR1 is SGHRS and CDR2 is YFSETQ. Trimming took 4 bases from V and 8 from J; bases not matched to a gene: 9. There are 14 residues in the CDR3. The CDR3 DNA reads TGCGCCAGCAGCCGACAGGGGGATAGGAGAGAAGCTTTCTTT. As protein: CASSRQGDRREAFF.

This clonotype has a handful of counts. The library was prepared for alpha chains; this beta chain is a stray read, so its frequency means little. The CDR3, as DNA: TGTGCCACCAGTGATCGCGGGGATGAGCAGTTCTTC. Protein sequence: CATSDRGDEQFF. The chain joins TRBV24-1 to TRBJ2-1, with D possibly matching TRBD2 (6 bases). CDR1 is KGHDR and CDR2 is SFDVKD in the germline V gene. V was clipped by 3 bases and J by 8 bases, with 7 bases between them. The CDR3 has 12 residues.

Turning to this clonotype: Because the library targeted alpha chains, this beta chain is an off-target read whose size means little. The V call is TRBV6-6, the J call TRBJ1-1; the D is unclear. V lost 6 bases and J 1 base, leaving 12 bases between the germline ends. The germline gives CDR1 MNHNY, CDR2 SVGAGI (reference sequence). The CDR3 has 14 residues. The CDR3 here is CASSRSTRNTEAFF. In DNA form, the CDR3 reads TGTGCCAGCAGCCGCTCGACACGGAACACTGAAGCTTTCTTT.

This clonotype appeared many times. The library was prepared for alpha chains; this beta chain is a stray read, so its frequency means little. CDR3 residues: CASSTGPADTQYF. The CDR3 DNA sequence: TGTGCCAGCAGCACGGGACCCGCAGATACGCAGTATTTT. The V call is TRBV7-2, the J call TRBJ2-3; D may be TRBD1 or TRBD2 (5 bases each). CDR3 length equals 13 residues. The ends were cut back, 5 bases at V and 4 bases at J, with 10 bases in the middle. In germline, CDR1 is SGHTA, CDR2 FQGNSA. Combining the CDR3 with reference TRBV7-2 and TRBJ2-3 gives the whole variable domain GAGVSQSPSNKVTEKGKDVELRCDPISGHTALYWYRQSLGQGLEFLIYFQGNSAPDKSGLPSDRFSAERTGGSVSTLTIQRTQQEDSAVYLCASSTGPADTQYFGPGTRLTVL.

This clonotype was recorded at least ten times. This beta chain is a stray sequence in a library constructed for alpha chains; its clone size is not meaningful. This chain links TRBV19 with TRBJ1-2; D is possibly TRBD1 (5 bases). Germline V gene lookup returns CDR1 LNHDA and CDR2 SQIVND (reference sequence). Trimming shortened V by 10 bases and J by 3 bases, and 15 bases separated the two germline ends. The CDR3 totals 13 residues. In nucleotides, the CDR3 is TGTGCCACCTCCGGACACCCTGACTATGGCTACACCTTC. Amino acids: CATSGHPDYGYTF.

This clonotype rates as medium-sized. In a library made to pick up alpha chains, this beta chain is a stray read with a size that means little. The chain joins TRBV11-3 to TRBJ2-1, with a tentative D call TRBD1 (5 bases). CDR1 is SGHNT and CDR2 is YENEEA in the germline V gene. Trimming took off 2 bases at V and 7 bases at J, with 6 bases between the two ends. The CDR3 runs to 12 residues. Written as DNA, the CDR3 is TGTGCCAGCAGCTTAAAGGGGAATGAGCAGTTCTTC. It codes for CASSLKGNEQFF.

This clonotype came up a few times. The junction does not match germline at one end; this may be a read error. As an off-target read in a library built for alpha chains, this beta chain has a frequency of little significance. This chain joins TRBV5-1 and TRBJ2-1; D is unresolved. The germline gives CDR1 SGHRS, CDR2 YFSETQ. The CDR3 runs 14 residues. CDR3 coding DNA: TGTGCCAGCAGCCCACCCGGCTCCTACAATGAGCAGTTCTTC. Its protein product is CASSPPGSYNEQFF.

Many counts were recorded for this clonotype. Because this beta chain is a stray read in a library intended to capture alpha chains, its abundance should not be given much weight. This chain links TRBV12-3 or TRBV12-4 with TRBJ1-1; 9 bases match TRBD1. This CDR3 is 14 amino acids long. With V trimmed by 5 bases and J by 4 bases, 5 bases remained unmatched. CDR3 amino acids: CASSPVTGGTEAFF. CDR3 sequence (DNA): TGTGCCAGCAGTCCTGTGACAGGGGGCACTGAAGCTTTCTTT.